The text below deals with one T cell receptor (beta chain). These data come from a study of blood T cell repertoires in COVID-19. Germline-derived CDR1 and CDR2 are SGHRS and YFSETQ. The CDR3 runs to 16 residues. The V segment lost 3 bases and the J segment 10 bases; nucleotides outside the gene matches: 15. Here immunoSEQ multiplex PCR was the method, and the copy in TCRdb shows in-frame clones only, minus some. The sample includes about 380,000 clones, around 84% of them seen just once. The sequenced material came from peripheral blood. The sequence came from a woman aged 18-30 years with acute or convalescent COVID-19. The chain joins TRBV5-1 to TRBJ1-4; 7 positions match TRBD1. DNA for the CDR3: TGCGCCAGCAGCTCGCGGCCCGGGACAGTTGCGGTAAAACTGTTTTTT. This sequence encodes CASSSRPGTVAVKLFF.